The TCR beta chain under discussion was sequenced for a study of blood T cells in healthy people across ages. A sample-barcoded 5' primer and a J-beta primer mix were used in a second PCR of roughly 6 to 11 cycles. All cDNA molecules were each tagged by a template-switch adaptor with 12 random nucleotides. TCRdb ran MiXCR on the 5' RACE reads and lists one entry per CDR3 protein. The profile shows 1.5 million to 2 million distinct CDR3 sequences, roughly 43% of them singletons. This CDR3 is built from 17 residues. The germline CDR1 and CDR2 sequences are SGHNT and YENEEA. V lost 2 bases and J 0 bases, leaving 16 bases between the germline ends.

The J gene is TRBJ1-1, the V gene TRBV11-3; D is perhaps TRBD1 (5 bases). Sequenced: blood. This clonotype was sampled from a human donor in good health. Here the CDR3 DNA reads TGTGCCAGCAGCTTAATGATAGGGACCCTCATGAACACTGAAGCTTTCTTT. Translating gives CASSLMIGTLMNTEAFF.